A single sample is the source of the 31 T cell receptor beta chains below, sequenced in a study of blood T cells in healthy people across ages. Together with a sample-barcoded 5' primer, a J-beta primer mix was included in a second PCR lasting roughly 6 to 12 cycles. TCRdb independently ran MiXCR on the 5' RACE reads; one entry per CDR3 protein. The sample lists 1,500,000 or so distinct CDR3 sequences; 35% to 45% were seen once. Sequenced: blood. The receptors originated from a woman between 18 and 29 years old in good health.

This clonotype was observed a handful of times. This chain joins TRBV7-2 and TRBJ1-1, with D tentatively TRBD1 (5 bases). Germline CDR1 reads SGHTA; CDR2 reads FQGNSA. CDR3 length: 15 residues. V was clipped by 6 bases and J by 11 bases, with 25 bases between them. The CDR3 DNA sequence: TGTGCCAGCAGTTTACGCAGTAGGGACCTAATGGGGGCTTTCTTT. The encoded protein is CASSLRSRDLMGAFF.

About this clonotype: Germline and junction disagree at one end, which may indicate a read error. The chain is built from TRBV20-1 and TRBJ2-7, with D perhaps TRBD1 or TRBD2 (5 bases each). The length of the CDR3 is 14 residues. Germline-derived CDR1 and CDR2 are DFQATT and SNEGSKA (reference sequence). DNA for the CDR3: TGCAGTGCTAGAGTAGGGACGGGCATGTACGGGCAGTACTTC. Its protein product is CSARVGTGMYGQYF.

The chain uses TRBV12-3 or TRBV12-4 and TRBJ2-3; the match to TRBD2 covers 14 bases. The CDR3 is 15 amino acids. Trimming at V came to 6 bases and at J to 4 bases, leaving 3 bases not matched to a gene. CDR3 sequence reads: CASSATSGRADTQYF. The CDR3 nucleotides are TGTGCCAGCAGCGCGACTAGCGGGAGGGCAGATACGCAGTATTTT.

The chain carries TRBV5-1 and TRBJ1-4; TRBD1 is a possible D gene (6 bases). The CDR3 has 15 residues. V lost 5 bases to trimming and J lost 6 bases, with 17 bases between them. The germline V gene has CDR1 SGHRS and CDR2 YFSETQ. As DNA, the CDR3 is TGCGCCAGCAGACGCCAAAGGGGGATGGATGAAAAACTGTTTTTT. Its translation: CASRRQRGMDEKLFF. The full variable domain, with the rest looked up from reference TRBV5-1 and TRBJ1-4, is KAGVTQTPRYLIKTRGQQVTLSCSPISGHRSVSWYQQTPGQGLQFLFEYFSETQRNKGNFPGRFSGRQFSNSRSEMNVSTLELGDSALYLCASRRQRGMDEKLFFGSGTQLSVL.

A few counts support this clonotype. This sequence joins TRBV14 and TRBJ1-1, with 8 bases identical to TRBD1. The CDR3 is 15 amino acids. Trimming took 1 base from V and 5 from J; bases not matched to a gene: 6. Germline CDR1 and CDR2: SGHDN and FVKESK. Here the CDR3 DNA reads TGTGCCAGCAGCCAAGGCCGACAGGGGCGGACTGAAGCTTTCTTT. This gives the protein CASSQGRQGRTEAFF. Supplemented by reference TRBV14 and TRBJ1-1, the full variable domain reads EAGVTQFPSHSVIEKGQTVTLRCDPISGHDNLYWYRRVMGKEIKFLLHFVKESKQDESGMPNNRFLAERTGGTYSTLKVQPAELEDSGVYFCASSQGRQGRTEAFFGQGTRLTVV.

The chain joins TRBV7-8 to TRBJ2-5; the D gene is possibly TRBD2 (6 bases). The CDR3 sequence is 14 residues long. Germline V CDR1 and CDR2: SGHVS, FQNEAQ. V lost 7 bases and J 4 bases, leaving 16 bases between the germline ends. DNA for the CDR3: TGTGCCAGCACCTCGGAGGGTAGTCGAGAGACCCAGTACTTC. It codes for CASTSEGSRETQYF.

The V gene is TRBV4-3, the J gene TRBJ1-2; TRBD1 aligns across 7 bases. The CDR3 is made up of 15 amino acids. Germline V gives CDR1 LGHNA, CDR2 YSLEER. The V segment lost 2 bases and the J segment 4 bases; nucleotides outside the gene matches: 7. Here the CDR3 reads CASSQNTGAGYGYTF. Written as DNA, the CDR3 is TGCGCCAGCAGCCAAAATACAGGGGCTGGCTATGGCTACACCTTC.

V gene TRBV4-1 combines with J gene TRBJ1-2; D is unclear. The germline V and J ends were trimmed by 1 base and 2 bases, with 8 bases remaining between them. Looked up from germline, CDR1 is MGHRA and CDR2 is YSYEKL. This CDR3 is built from 14 residues. Here the CDR3 DNA reads TGCGCCAGCAGCCAAGTGCAGACCAACTATGGCTACACCTTC. It is translated as CASSQVQTNYGYTF.

V gene TRBV25-1 combines with J gene TRBJ2-7, with TRBD2 matching 12 bases. V dropped 4 bases and J dropped 7; count of bases not matched to a gene: 23. Germline V gene lookup returns CDR1 MGHDK and CDR2 SYGVNS. The CDR3 is 20 residues long. CDR3 coding DNA: TGTGCCAGCAGTGTTATGGGTCGGACTAGCGGGGTAAGCGGGGGCAATGAGCAGTACTTC. Protein sequence: CASSVMGRTSGVSGGNEQYF.

This chain joins TRBV6-5 and TRBJ1-6; 9 positions match TRBD1. Trimming removed 6 bases from V and 5 bases from J; junction bases left unmatched: 5. This CDR3 region has 15 residues. The germline V gene has CDR1 MNHEY and CDR2 SVGAGI. In DNA, the CDR3 is TGTGCCAGCAGCTACGACAGGGGGAATAATTCACCCCTCCACTTT. Residues: CASSYDRGNNSPLHF.

The CDR3 protein is CASSQVGLATRETQYF. The DNA for the CDR3 is TGCGCCAGCAGCCAAGTGGGCCTAGCGACCCGTGAGACCCAGTACTTC. The rearrangement links TRBV4-1 to TRBJ2-5; a possible D gene is TRBD2 (6 bases). Germline CDR1 is MGHRA and CDR2 is YSYEKL. The CDR3 has 16 residues. V gave up 1 base and J gave up 5 bases, with 17 bases separating them.

This chain joins TRBV4-3 and TRBJ2-1; TRBD2 agrees at 14 bases. V lost 3 bases, J lost 2 bases, and 3 bases stayed unmatched. Germline lookup yields CDR1 LGHNA and CDR2 YSLEER. This CDR3 has 17 amino acids. The CDR3 nucleotides are TGCGCCAGCAGCCAGGGGACTAGCGGGAGCGCCTACAATGAGCAGTTCTTC. Translated: CASSQGTSGSAYNEQFF.

In its sample, this clonotype was seen a few times. The V gene is TRBV29-1, the J gene TRBJ1-1; D uncertain. Per germline, CDR1 SQVTM and CDR2 ANQGSEA. V was pared by 4 bases and J by 4 bases, with 28 bases between. The CDR3 has 18 residues. This CDR3 is CSVVPFLLQRFEGTEAFF. CDR3 bases: TGCAGCGTTGTCCCCTTCCTCTTACAGAGATTCGAAGGCACTGAAGCTTTCTTT.

The chain carries TRBV11-2 and TRBJ2-1, with D perhaps TRBD1 (5 bases). V was trimmed by 6 bases and J by 1 base, leaving 19 bases between them. The CDR3 runs 17 residues. CDR1 is SGHAT and CDR2 is FQNNGV in the germline V gene. In nucleotides, the CDR3 is TGTGCCAGCAGGAACCGAGAGGCAGGGCGATCCTACAATGAGCAGTTCTTC. This translates into CASRNREAGRSYNEQFF. The full variable domain, its missing parts supplied by reference TRBV11-2 and TRBJ2-1, is EAGVAQSPRYKIIEKRQSVAFWCNPISGHATLYWYQQILGQGPKLLIQFQNNGVVDDSQLPKDRFSAERLKGVDSTLKIQPAKLEDSAVYLCASRNREAGRSYNEQFFGPGTRLTVL.

The chain couples TRBV27 to TRBJ1-6, with D perhaps matching TRBD1 (6 bases). Trimming took 0 bases from V and 7 from J, leaving 10 bases between them. Per the germline V gene, CDR1 is MNHEY and CDR2 is SMNVEV (reference sequence). The CDR3 is made up of 15 amino acids. DNA for the CDR3: TGTGCCAGCAGTTTATCCCAGGGACACAATTCACCCCTCCACTTT. Residues: CASSLSQGHNSPLHF.

This clonotype was seen only a few times. CDR3 coding DNA: TGCGCCAGCAGCCTAAATGCGGGGTATGGCTACACCTTC. Translated, it gives CASSLNAGYGYTF. This chain joins TRBV4-3 and TRBJ1-2; D is uncertain. In germline, CDR1 is LGHNA, CDR2 YSLEER. The CDR3 extends over 13 amino acids. Trimming pared 4 bases from V and 5 bases from J, leaving 11 bases between.

The V gene is TRBV20-1, the J gene TRBJ2-4; 9 bases are shared with TRBD2. With the DNA end fitting TRBJ2-7 better, the J assignment may be wrong. Per germline, CDR1 DFQATT and CDR2 SNEGSKA (reference sequence). This CDR3 has 15 residues. CDR3 region: CSARDVGTSIYEQYF. The CDR3 DNA follows: TGCAGTGCTAGAGATGTAGGGACTAGCATCTACGAGCAGTACTTC.

The rearrangement uses TRBV7-9 and TRBJ2-2, with TRBD2 matching over 11 bases. This CDR3 is 15 amino acids long. After removal of 6 bases from V and 3 bases from J, the junction contained 3 bases not matched to a gene. Germline CDR1 SEHNR, CDR2 FQNEAQ (reference sequence). The CDR3 DNA follows: TGTGCCAGCAGTCTAGCGGGGGGATACACCGGGGAGCTGTTTTTT. Translating gives CASSLAGGYTGELFF.

A few counts support this clonotype. The chain has TRBV6-2 or TRBV6-3 and TRBJ2-5; possibly TRBD1 for D (5 bases). Judging by the DNA end, TRBJ2-7 fits better; the J call may be wrong. This CDR3 region has 12 residues. Germline V gives CDR1 MNHEY, CDR2 SVGEGT. The CDR3 DNA reads TGTGCCAGCAGACAGGTGGACAACGAGCAGTACTTC. This gives the protein CASRQVDNEQYF.

The V and J genes are TRBV29-1 and TRBJ2-7, with D possibly TRBD2 on 5 matching bases. The CDR3 spans 10 residues. Germline values: CDR1 SQVTM, CDR2 ANQGSEA. Trimming pared 5 bases from V and 6 bases from J, leaving 8 bases between. The CDR3 DNA follows: TGCAGCGTTCGGGGTAGCGAGCAGTACTTC. This codes for CSVRGSEQYF.

This clonotype was counted a few times. The chain couples TRBV29-1 to TRBJ2-3; TRBD1 agrees at 7 bases. This CDR3 comprises 13 residues. J was trimmed by 6 bases and V by 3 bases; bases with no gene match: 6. Germline CDR1 reads SQVTM; CDR2 reads ANQGSEA. The CDR3 protein is CSVDGRGTDTQYF. The CDR3 DNA reads TGCAGCGTTGATGGCAGGGGGACGGATACGCAGTATTTT.

The CDR3, as DNA: TGTGCCACCAGTGAAAGGGGGAGCTCTGGGGCCAACGTCCTGACTTTC. Translating gives CATSERGSSGANVLTF. The chain uses TRBV24-1 and TRBJ2-6; D possibly corresponds to TRBD1 (6 bases). This CDR3 spans 16 amino acids. The germline V gene encodes CDR1 KGHDR and CDR2 SFDVKD. Trimming pared 4 bases from V and 0 bases from J, leaving 9 bases between.

This clonotype has only one observation. This rearrangement joins TRBV5-6 to TRBJ1-1; maybe TRBD1 (6 bases). There are 16 residues in the CDR3. Between the trimmed V and J ends, which lost 0 bases and 2 bases, there was a span of 14 bases. Germline assignment: CDR1 SGHDT and CDR2 YYEEEE. CDR3 in amino acids: CASSLAGRGYNTEAFF. DNA for the CDR3: TGTGCCAGCAGCTTGGCTGGCAGGGGATACAACACTGAAGCTTTCTTT.

The genes are TRBV6-6 and TRBJ2-7; 10 bases agree with TRBD1. This CDR3 has 16 amino acids. V dropped 6 bases and J dropped 0; count of bases not matched to a gene: 8. The V gene's germline CDR1 is MNHNY and CDR2 SVGAGI (reference sequence). This chain's CDR3 is CASRTGTGVFSYEQYF. The CDR3 DNA reads TGTGCCAGCAGAACCGGGACAGGGGTTTTCTCCTACGAGCAGTACTTC.

The table lists this clonotype with many counts. This chain connects TRBV27 to TRBJ1-5, with a weak D call TRBD1 (5 bases). The CDR3 has 13 amino acids. V lost 2 bases and J lost 6, with 8 bases in between. The V gene's germline CDR1 is MNHEY and CDR2 SMNVEV (reference sequence). CDR3 bases: TGTGCCAGCAGTTTACAGGGCGCTCAGCCCCAGCATTTT. It specifies CASSLQGAQPQHF.

This clonotype was counted a few times. This sequence joins TRBV6-2 or TRBV6-3 and TRBJ2-1; D is unclear. The CDR3 covers 12 residues. The V and J ends lost 6 bases and 8 bases respectively, with 11 bases between them. Looked up from germline, CDR1 is MNHEY and CDR2 is SVGEGT. The CDR3 region has the DNA TGTGCCAGCAGCCGATATACCGATGAGCAGTTCTTC. Protein sequence: CASSRYTDEQFF.

This rearrangement joins TRBV6-5 to TRBJ1-1; D unclear. The length of the CDR3 is 13 residues. Germline V gene lookup returns CDR1 MNHEY and CDR2 SVGAGI. V was cut by 5 bases and J by 7 bases, with 14 bases left in between. The CDR3 DNA reads TGTGCCAGCAGTGTATACGGTAAGGATGAAGCTTTCTTT. Amino acid sequence: CASSVYGKDEAFF.

In DNA form, the CDR3 reads TGTGCCAGCAGCTTACAGGCAGGGGTTGGTAACACTGAAGCTTTCTTT. This gives the protein CASSLQAGVGNTEAFF. The J gene is TRBJ1-1, the V gene TRBV7-2; TRBD1 might be the D (6 bases). V was cut by 2 bases and J by 2 bases, with 15 bases left in between. The CDR3 runs 16 residues. Germline CDR1 reads SGHTA; CDR2 reads FQGNSA.

This clonotype came up a few times. The chain employs TRBV15 and TRBJ2-5; D call uncertain. The CDR3 runs to 13 residues. The germline V gene encodes CDR1 LNHNV and CDR2 YYDKDF (reference sequence). Trimming left V 0 bases short and J 5 bases short, with 7 bases between. CDR3 in DNA: TGTGCCACCAGCAGAGATTCGGATGAGACCCAGTACTTC. As protein: CATSRDSDETQYF. Drawing the rest from reference TRBV15 and TRBJ2-5, the complete variable domain is DAMVIQNPRYQVTQFGKPVTLSCSQTLNHNVMYWYQQKSSQAPKLLFHYYDKDFNNEADTPDNFQSRRPNTSFCFLDIRSPGLGDTAMYLCATSRDSDETQYFGPGTRLLVL.

This clonotype was found many times. The junction does not match germline at one end; this may be a read error. This chain links TRBV5-1 with TRBJ1-1; D remains ambiguous. The CDR3 totals 14 residues. Germline-derived CDR1 and CDR2 are SGHRS and YFSETQ. The CDR3 DNA reads TGTGCCAGCAGTTTGGACGGTAGGAATACTGAAGCTTTCTTT. This translates into CASSLDGRNTEAFF.

The chain couples TRBV27 to TRBJ2-1; TRBD2 aligns across 10 bases. CDR1 and CDR2 (germline): MNHEY, SMNVEV (reference sequence). This CDR3 has 17 amino acids. Trimming cost V 5 bases and J 6 bases; bases outside gene matches: 13. The CDR3 spells CASSPPGLATRPNEQFF. CDR3 DNA sequence: TGTGCCAGCAGTCCCCCGGGACTAGCGACCCGGCCCAATGAGCAGTTCTTC.